The source of this T cell receptor (beta chain) is a study of cytomegalovirus exposure and HLA in healthy donors. Germline V lookup: CDR1 SGHAT, CDR2 FQNNGV. The CDR3 is made up of 16 amino acids. V dropped 1 base and J dropped 4; count of bases not matched to a gene: 9. 13 Jbeta primers and 60 Vbeta primers were used for the PCR. Produced via immunoSEQ multiplex PCR; TCRdb's table is partial and in-frame only. This sample carries about 180,000 clones, 79% of them seen once, and the ten largest clones take roughly 0.64%. General study results and limits: Presence/absence analyses assumed roughly uniform sequencing depth across donors, which may not hold. Later on, a genetic analysis was performed. It linked a missense variant in DCLRE1C with V- and J-gene trimming of TCR beta. When the data were analyzed later, several of the most significant clusters appeared to be linked to common viral pathogens.

As to this clone: The antigen is not known.

The chain has TRBV11-2 and TRBJ1-2; 7 bases map to TRBD1. The sequence was obtained from a woman aged 40 to 50 in good health and CMV-seronegative. Sequenced material: PBMCs. CDR3 bases: TGTGCCAGCAGCTTAGGATCAGGGGGAAAGGGCTATGGCTACACCTTC. Translation gives CASSLGSGGKGYGYTF. The variable domain in full, completed from reference TRBV11-2 and TRBJ1-2, reads EAGVAQSPRYKIIEKRQSVAFWCNPISGHATLYWYQQILGQGPKLLIQFQNNGVVDDSQLPKDRFSAERLKGVDSTLKIQPAKLEDSAVYLCASSLGSGGKGYGYTFGSGTRLTVV.